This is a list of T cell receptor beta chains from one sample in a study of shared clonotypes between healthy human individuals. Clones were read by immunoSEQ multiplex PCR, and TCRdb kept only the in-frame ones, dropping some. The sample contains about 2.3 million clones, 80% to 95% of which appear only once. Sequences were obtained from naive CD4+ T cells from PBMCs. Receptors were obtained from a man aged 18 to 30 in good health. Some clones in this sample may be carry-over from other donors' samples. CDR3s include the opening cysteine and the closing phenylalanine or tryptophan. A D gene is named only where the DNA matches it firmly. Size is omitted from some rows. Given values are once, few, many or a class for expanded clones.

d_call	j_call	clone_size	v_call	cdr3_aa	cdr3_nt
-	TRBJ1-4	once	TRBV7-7	CASSASRGDNEKLFF	TGTGCCAGCAGCGCATCCCGGGGAGACAATGAAAAACTGTTTTTT
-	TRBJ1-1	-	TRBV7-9	CASRGKINTEAFF	TGTGCCAGCAGGGGAAAAATTAACACTGAAGCTTTCTTT
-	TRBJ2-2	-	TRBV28	CASSPPWGASNTGELFF	TGTGCCAGCAGTCCCCCCTGGGGAGCTTCTAACACCGGGGAGCTGTTTTTT
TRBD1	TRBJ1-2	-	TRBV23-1	CASSRQDRGRPCYGYTF	TGCGCCAGCAGCCGCCAGGACAGGGGCCGACCGTGCTATGGCTACACCTTC
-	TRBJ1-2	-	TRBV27	CASSFSRGQDGYTF	TGTGCCAGCAGTTTCTCCCGGGGCCAGGATGGCTACACCTTC
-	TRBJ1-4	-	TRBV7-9	CASSWVAGIDEKLFF	TGTGCCAGCAGCTGGGTTGCGGGGATCGATGAAAAACTGTTTTTT
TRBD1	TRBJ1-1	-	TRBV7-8	CASSLVGQGAEAMNTEAFF	TGTGCCAGCAGCTTAGTGGGACAGGGGGCGGAGGCCATGAACACTGAAGCTTTCTTT
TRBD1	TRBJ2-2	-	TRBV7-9	CASSPVGQITGELFF	TGTGCCAGCAGCCCAGTGGGACAGATCACCGGGGAGCTGTTTTTT
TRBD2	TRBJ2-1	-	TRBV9	CASSVGTSGDNEQFF	TGTGCCAGCAGCGTAGGGACTAGCGGCGACAATGAGCAGTTCTTC
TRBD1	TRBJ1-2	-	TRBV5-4	CASRPTGTAFYGYTF	TGTGCCAGCAGACCAACCGGGACAGCATTCTATGGCTACACCTTC
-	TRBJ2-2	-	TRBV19	CASSIIGNTGELFF	TGTGCCAGTAGTATTATTGGGAACACCGGGGAGCTGTTTTTT
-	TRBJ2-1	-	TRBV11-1	CASSSEGRRDSEQFF	TGTGCCAGCAGCTCAGAAGGGAGGCGGGACAGTGAGCAGTTCTTC
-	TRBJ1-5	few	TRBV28	CASSFSGGSNQPQHF	TGTGCCAGCAGTTTTAGTGGTGGGAGCAATCAGCCCCAGCATTTT
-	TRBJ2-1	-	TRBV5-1	CASSQQGSSYNEQFF	TGCGCCAGCAGCCAACAGGGTAGCTCCTACAATGAGCAGTTCTTC
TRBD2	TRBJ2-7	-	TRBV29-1	CSVLGGRPPKNF	TGCAGCGTTCTGGGGGGGAGGCCCCCGAAGAACTTC
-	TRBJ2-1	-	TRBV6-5	CASSPGWQTYNEQFF	TGTGCCAGCAGCCCAGGATGGCAGACCTACAATGAGCAGTTCTTC
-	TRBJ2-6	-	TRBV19	CASRWLGANVLTF	TGTGCCAGTAGATGGCTTGGGGCCAACGTCCTGACTTTC
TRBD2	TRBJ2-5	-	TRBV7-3	CASSLGTSGSETQYF	TGTGCCAGCAGCCTCGGGACTAGCGGGAGTGAGACCCAGTACTTC
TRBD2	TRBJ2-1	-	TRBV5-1	CASSLGGSSYNEQFF	TGCGCCAGCAGCTTGGGCGGGAGTTCCTACAATGAGCAGTTCTTC
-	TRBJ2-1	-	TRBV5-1	CASSLMRVGNEQFF	TGCGCCAGCAGCTTGATGCGGGTGGGGAATGAGCAGTTCTTC
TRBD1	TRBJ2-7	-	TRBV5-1	CASSLGQGDFGSYEQYF	TGCGCCAGCAGCTTGGGACAGGGAGATTTTGGGTCGTACGAGCAGTACTTC
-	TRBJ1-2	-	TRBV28	CASSLSVRGYTF	TGTGCCAGCAGTCTCAGCGTCAGGGGCTACACCTTC
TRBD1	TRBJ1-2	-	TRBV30	CAWGQGIYGYTF	TGTGCCTGGGGACAGGGAATCTATGGCTACACCTTC